This TCR beta chain was identified during a study of OX40 agonist ivuxolimab in advanced cancers. Study at large: At doses from 0.01 to 10 mg/kg, patients were given intravenous ivuxolimab every 2 weeks.

TCRdb's table, derived via immunoSEQ multiplex PCR, lists solely in-frame clones and lacks some. The table records 55,000 or so clones, 80% to 90% of them present only once. Germline V gene data show CDR1 as SGHVS and CDR2 as FNYEAQ. The CDR3 runs 20 residues. V lost 1 base, J lost 0 bases, and 22 bases lay in between. Material: CD4+ or CD8+ T cells sorted from blood, obtained in a trial of the OX40 agonist ivuxolimab. This receptor was identified in an adult with an advanced solid tumor such as melanoma, head and neck, liver or kidney cancer. The chain uses TRBV7-6 and TRBJ1-5; tentative D call: TRBD1 (5 bases). CDR3 sequence: CASSLVQSGLGGISNQPQHF. CDR3 nucleotide sequence: TGTGCCAGCAGCTTAGTCCAGTCCGGGTTGGGGGGGATTAGCAATCAGCCCCAGCATTTT.